The 9 T cell receptor beta chains below come from one sample, sequenced in a study of cytotoxic CD8 clonotypes in ibrutinib-treated CLL. Method: immunoSEQ multiplex PCR; TCRdb's copy keeps in-frame clones and lacks some. The sample has 49,000 or so clones; approximately 53% are singletons. Material: PBMCs, obtained after 12 months of ibrutinib treatment. The receptor source for this set is a human donor with chronic lymphocytic leukemia.

The chain joins TRBV19 to TRBJ2-4; the match to TRBD1 covers 8 bases. V lost 6 bases, J lost 3 bases, and 4 bases stayed unmatched. The germline gives CDR1 LNHDA, CDR2 SQIVND (reference sequence). This CDR3 is 14 amino acids long. The CDR3 DNA reads TGTGCCAGTAGGGAAACAGGGGGCAAAAACATTCAGTACTTC. It translates to CASRETGGKNIQYF.

The chain joins TRBV28 to TRBJ1-5; D might be TRBD1 (5 bases). Germline CDR1 and CDR2: MDHEN and SYDVKM. Trimming removed 3 bases at V and 9 bases at J, with 18 bases between. CDR3 size: 15 residues. Here the CDR3 reads CASSFSTGFGAPQHF. The CDR3 DNA sequence: TGTGCCAGCAGTTTCTCTACTGGGTTCGGGGCGCCCCAGCATTTT. Complete variable domain (other parts from reference TRBV28 and TRBJ1-5): DVKVTQSSRYLVKRTGEKVFLECVQDMDHENMFWYRQDPGLGLRLIYFSYDVKMKEKGDIPEGYSVSREKKERFSLILESASTNQTSMYLCASSFSTGFGAPQHFGDGTRLSIL.

This clone was counted a few times. The chain employs TRBV6-1 and TRBJ2-7, with 7 bases lining up with TRBD2. J lost 3 bases, V lost 7 bases, and 6 bases had no gene match. This CDR3 spans 13 amino acids. Germline V gives CDR1 MNHNS, CDR2 SASEGT. This CDR3 reads CASIAGDGYEQYF. The CDR3 nucleotides read TGTGCCAGCATCGCGGGAGATGGCTACGAGCAGTACTTC.

The rearrangement joins TRBV9 to TRBJ1-6; D remains unclear. Per the germline V gene, CDR1 is SGDLS and CDR2 is YYNGEE. V was shortened by 0 bases and J by 8 bases, with 12 bases between the two germline ends. The CDR3 has 15 amino acids. DNA of the CDR3: TGTGCCAGCAGCGTAGATCAAAATCGGGATTCACCCCTCCACTTT. Encoded protein: CASSVDQNRDSPLHF.

This clone was counted a few times. The CDR3, as DNA: TGTGCCAGCAGTCCCCACGGCAATCAGCCCCAGCATTTT. Its translation: CASSPHGNQPQHF. The chain combines TRBV27 with TRBJ1-5; D uncertain. From germline, CDR1 is MNHEY and CDR2 SMNVEV (reference sequence). CDR3 length: 13 residues. Trimming took 5 bases from V and 2 from J, leaving 7 bases between them.

This clone has only a few counts. The chain joins TRBV5-6 to TRBJ1-5; D is unclear. Germline V gene lookup returns CDR1 SGHDT and CDR2 YYEEEE. The CDR3 extends over 15 amino acids. V was clipped by 1 base and J by 0 bases, with 8 bases between them. Here the CDR3 reads CASSLTRDSNQPQHF. The CDR3 bases are TGTGCCAGCAGCTTGACTCGGGATAGCAATCAGCCCCAGCATTTT.

The rearrangement uses TRBV6-1 and TRBJ1-6, with TRBD1 as a possible D gene (6 bases). This CDR3 is built from 15 residues. The germline V gene has CDR1 MNHNS and CDR2 SASEGT. V lost 4 bases and J lost 8, with 15 bases in between. The CDR3: CASSVEGGTDSPLHF. The CDR3 coding sequence is TGTGCCAGCAGTGTGGAGGGGGGGACGGATTCACCCCTCCACTTT.

The chain recombines TRBV6-1 with TRBJ2-7; TRBD2 is a possible D gene (6 bases). The CDR3 length is 15 residues. Germline V gene sequence: CDR1 MNHNS, CDR2 SASEGT. Trimming stripped 6 bases from V and 3 bases from J, with 18 bases between. The chain's CDR3 is CASRKEWTIDYEQYF. CDR3 nucleotide sequence: TGTGCCAGCAGGAAAGAATGGACTATCGACTACGAGCAGTACTTC.

The sample holds many counts of this clone. The chain recombines TRBV5-1 with TRBJ2-3; D is ambiguous. The CDR3 is 12 amino acids. Germline V gene lookup returns CDR1 SGHRS and CDR2 YFSETQ. The ends were cut back, 7 bases at V and 7 bases at J, with 13 bases in the middle. CDR3 amino acids: CASGPLSNTQYF. CDR3 DNA sequence: TGCGCCAGCGGACCCCTCTCCAATACGCAGTATTTT.